Each of the 15 T cell receptor beta chains below was sequenced from the same sample in a study of shared clonotypes between healthy human individuals. The data were produced by immunoSEQ multiplex PCR, yet TCRdb's version contains in-frame clones alone and is incomplete. The table records about 530,000 clones, about 75% of them present only once. Sequencing input: PBMCs. Receptors were obtained from a middle-aged woman in good health. Some clones in this sample may be carry-over from other donors' samples.

The chain combines TRBV30 with TRBJ2-7; 12 bases line up with TRBD2. V gave up 5 bases and J gave up 6 bases; unmatched junction bases: 8. This CDR3 comprises 14 residues. Germline CDR1 is GTSNPN and CDR2 is SVGIG (reference sequence). The CDR3 is CAWDRLAGAFEQYF. CDR3 in DNA: TGTGCCTGGGATAGACTAGCGGGGGCCTTCGAGCAGTACTTC.

V gene TRBV5-5 combines with J gene TRBJ2-7; 13 nucleotides align to TRBD2. V lost 2 bases, J lost 5 bases, and 7 bases stayed unmatched. Germline lookup yields CDR1 SGHKS and CDR2 YYEKEE (reference sequence). CDR3 length: 16 amino acids. The DNA of the CDR3 is TGTGCCAGCAGCTTAGGACTAGCGGGAGCTACGGACGAGCAGTACTTC. Its translation: CASSLGLAGATDEQYF.

The J gene is TRBJ1-2, the V gene TRBV7-2; D may be TRBD1 (5 bases). There are 17 residues in the CDR3. The germline CDR1 and CDR2 sequences are SGHTA and FQGNSA. Deletions cut 1 base from V and 5 bases from J, with 20 bases between. The CDR3 nucleotides are TGTGCCAGCAGCTTAGACCCGGAGGTGAGGGGTCGGTATGGCTACACCTTC. Translation gives CASSLDPEVRGRYGYTF.

There are a few counts of this clone. J is TRBJ1-6 and V is TRBV10-2; 7 positions match TRBD1. The CDR3 extends over 13 amino acids. Losses at the gene ends were 8 bases for V and 10 bases for J; bases not matched to a gene: 8. Germline loops: CDR1 WSHSY, CDR2 SAAADI. The CDR3 loop is CASLERGQSPLHF. The CDR3 DNA is TGCGCCAGCCTGGAGAGGGGGCAGTCACCCCTCCACTTT.

This clone appeared a single time. This chain connects TRBV2 to TRBJ1-4; D is possibly TRBD1 (5 bases). The CDR3 extends over 14 amino acids. V was cut by 3 bases and J by 7 bases, with 12 bases left in between. From germline, CDR1 is SNHLY and CDR2 FYNNEI. The CDR3 loop is CASSERGGIEKLFF. Here the CDR3 DNA reads TGTGCCAGCAGTGAGAGGGGAGGGATTGAAAAACTGTTTTTT. Filled out from reference TRBV2 and TRBJ1-4, the complete variable domain reads EPEVTQTPSHQVTQMGQEVILRCVPISNHLYFYWYRQILGQKVEFLVSFYNNEISEKSEIFDDQFSVERPDGSNFTLKIRSTKLEDSAMYFCASSERGGIEKLFFGSGTQLSVL.

A few counts support this clone. This chain uses TRBV7-9 with TRBJ2-1, with 8 positions matching TRBD2. Trimming removed 6 bases from V and 6 bases from J; junction bases left unmatched: 4. The CDR3 spans 13 residues. Germline CDR1 SEHNR, CDR2 FQNEAQ (reference sequence). The CDR3 loop is CASRYAGGNEQFF. DNA for the CDR3: TGTGCCAGCAGATACGCGGGGGGCAATGAGCAGTTCTTC. Full variable domain (missing parts from reference TRBV7-9 and TRBJ2-1): DTGVSQNPRHKITKRGQNVTFRCDPISEHNRLYWYRQTLGQGPEFLTYFQNEAQLEKSRLLSDRFSAERPKGSFSTLEIQRTEQGDSAMYLCASRYAGGNEQFFGPGTRLTVL.

V is TRBV19 and J is TRBJ1-2, with 8 bases aligning to TRBD1. Looked up from germline, CDR1 is LNHDA and CDR2 is SQIVND (reference sequence). CDR3 length: 13 residues. V gave up 3 bases and J gave up 4 bases; unmatched junction bases: 1. CDR3 in DNA: TGTGCCAGTAGTATGGACAGGGTCTATGGCTACACCTTC. Protein product: CASSMDRVYGYTF.

The V and J genes are TRBV5-1 and TRBJ2-3, with TRBD2 as a possible D gene (5 bases). Germline-derived CDR1 and CDR2 are SGHRS and YFSETQ. The CDR3 has 16 amino acids. Trimming took off 4 bases at V and 0 bases at J, with 15 bases between the two ends. CDR3 loop: CASSPLRGWSTDTQYF. The DNA of the CDR3 is TGCGCCAGCAGCCCGCTCCGGGGATGGAGCACAGATACGCAGTATTTT.

The chain carries TRBV19 and TRBJ2-7, with a weak D call TRBD1 (5 bases). CDR3 length equals 15 residues. V shed 1 base and J shed 0 bases, with 10 bases lying between them. CDR1 and CDR2 (germline): LNHDA, SQIVND (reference sequence). This CDR3 reads CASSIGGMPSYEQYF. The CDR3 nucleotides are TGTGCCAGTAGTATAGGGGGCATGCCCTCCTACGAGCAGTACTTC.

V is TRBV28 and J is TRBJ2-7, with D possibly matching TRBD1 (5 bases). Germline lookup yields CDR1 MDHEN and CDR2 SYDVKM. Trimming shortened V by 5 bases and J by 0 bases, and 11 bases separated the two germline ends. This CDR3 region has 14 residues. CDR3 sequence reads: CASSEQGLSYEQYF. The CDR3 DNA is TGTGCCAGCAGTGAGCAGGGCCTCTCCTACGAGCAGTACTTC.

This sequence joins TRBV7-8 and TRBJ2-5, with 15 bases fitting TRBD2. J was trimmed by 2 bases and V by 3 bases; bases with no gene match: 4. This CDR3 spans 17 amino acids. CDR1 SGHVS and CDR2 FQNEAQ come from the germline V gene. The DNA for the CDR3 is TGTGCCAGCAGCTTCGGACTAGCGGGAGGGGGACAAGAGACCCAGTACTTC. Encoded protein: CASSFGLAGGGQETQYF.

The chain is built from TRBV18 and TRBJ2-5, with D tentatively TRBD1 (6 bases). This CDR3 region has 12 residues. CDR1 and CDR2 (germline): KGHSH, LQKENI. Trimming removed 5 bases at V and 5 bases at J, with 9 bases between. CDR3 protein: CASSVGAETQYF. The CDR3 nucleotides read TGTGCCAGCTCAGTGGGGGCGGAGACCCAGTACTTC.

In the case of this clone: Other DNA sequences in this sample translate to the same CDR3. The chain employs TRBV7-3 and TRBJ2-3; D unresolved. The germline V gene has CDR1 SGHTA and CDR2 FQGTGA. Deletions cut 2 bases from V and 4 bases from J, with 4 bases between. The CDR3 length is 12 residues. The CDR3 coding sequence is TGTGCCAGCAGCTTACCCCCAGATACGCAGTATTTT. Translation gives CASSLPPDTQYF.

The chain joins TRBV7-2 to TRBJ2-5; 7 bases align to TRBD2. CDR3 length: 15 residues. Germline-derived CDR1 and CDR2 are SGHTA and FQGNSA. V shed 3 bases, J shed 1 base, and the junction held 5 bases outside the gene matches. The CDR3 protein is CASSLGGRAQETQYF. The DNA for the CDR3 is TGTGCCAGCAGCTTGGGAGGGAGGGCCCAAGAGACCCAGTACTTC.

The chain employs TRBV7-5 and TRBJ2-6; the listed D gene, TRBD1, was not tested against the DNA. TRBV7-5 constitutes a pseudogene. The CDR3 sequence is 18 residues long. CDR3 sequence reads: CARRYPDRSRSGANVLTF. CDR3 DNA: TGTGCCAGAAGGTACCCGGACAGGTCCCGCTCTGGGGCCAACGTCCTGACTTTC.